This TCR beta chain was documented in a study of cytomegalovirus exposure and HLA in healthy donors. Study observations and caveats: Rarity held for most TCR sequences, but there were some public TCRs that occurred in many donors. Investigators reported 164 TCR beta chains as tied to cytomegalovirus. In vitro checks showed that a few CMV-associated chains really do target CMV antigens.

Sequencing used immunoSEQ multiplex PCR; TCRdb keeps in-frame clones, though not all of them. The sample holds 50,000 to 65,000 clones, about 96% seen once. The donors were in the roughly 110-subject validation cohort, distinct from the roughly 720-subject first cohort. There are 14 residues in the CDR3. Germline V gene data show CDR1 as SEHNR and CDR2 as FQNEAQ (reference sequence). Deletions cut 5 bases from V and 6 bases from J, with 14 bases between. Details on this clone: What it recognizes is unknown.

This TCR derives from a woman between 18 and 29 years old in good health and CMV-seronegative. Sequencing was performed on PBMCs. This sequence joins TRBV7-9 and TRBJ2-1, with unresolved D. CDR3: CASSSAWVGNEQFF. The CDR3 DNA sequence: TGTGCCAGCAGCAGCGCCTGGGTTGGCAATGAGCAGTTCTTC. Based on the CDR3 plus reference TRBV7-9 and TRBJ2-1, the full variable domain is DTGVSQNPRHKITKRGQNVTFRCDPISEHNRLYWYRQTLGQGPEFLTYFQNEAQLEKSRLLSDRFSAERPKGSFSTLEIQRTEQGDSAMYLCASSSAWVGNEQFFGPGTRLTVL.